Each of the 31 T cell receptor beta chains below was sequenced from the same sample in a study of T cells after yellow fever vaccination. Via MiXCR, TCRdb re-called the 5' RACE reads, giving one row per CDR3 protein. Of roughly 48,000 distinct CDR3 sequences in the sample, 6.6% were seen once. The sequenced sample was CD8+ T cells not binding an NS4B(214-222) dextramer, sorted from PBMCs, obtained around 45 days after the first yellow fever vaccination. All receptors derive from a man aged 18 to 29 who received the YFV17D yellow fever vaccine.

About this clonotype: Germline is not matched at one junction end, which may reflect a read error. This chain connects TRBV12-3 or TRBV12-4 to TRBJ2-5; D remains ambiguous. The CDR3 runs 13 residues. CDR3 region: CASTALAEETQHF. The DNA for the CDR3 is TGTGCCAGCACCGCCTTAGCAGAAGAGACCCAGCACTTC.

Details on this clonotype: One end of the junction fails to match germline, which may point to a read error. The gene calls are TRBV4-1 and TRBJ1-4, with D hard to call. In germline, CDR1 is MGHRA, CDR2 YSYEKL. The CDR3 has 15 residues. CDR3 in amino acids: CASSQDPGLDEKPFF. The DNA for the CDR3 is TGCGCCAGCAGCCAAGATCCGGGGTTGGACGAAAAACCGTTTTTT.

V usage is TRBV7-9 and J usage is TRBJ2-2; 8 bases align to TRBD2. Trimming removed 8 bases from V and 6 bases from J; junction bases left unmatched: 11. This CDR3 is built from 15 residues. Germline CDR1 reads SEHNR; CDR2 reads FQNEAQ (reference sequence). CDR3 DNA sequence: TGTGCCAGCGGGGTCCTGCGGGGGGACGCCGGGGAGCTGTTTTTT. This translates into CASGVLRGDAGELFF. The whole variable domain, filled in from reference TRBV7-9 and TRBJ2-2, reads DTGVSQNPRHKITKRGQNVTFRCDPISEHNRLYWYRQTLGQGPEFLTYFQNEAQLEKSRLLSDRFSAERPKGSFSTLEIQRTEQGDSAMYLCASGVLRGDAGELFFGEGSRLTVL.

The chain recombines TRBV30 with TRBJ1-2, with unresolved D. The CDR3 totals 14 residues. Trimming took off 0 bases at V and 7 bases at J, with 15 bases between the two ends. Germline-derived CDR1 and CDR2 are GTSNPN and SVGIG (reference sequence). The CDR3 coding sequence is TGTGCCTGGAGTGTAGGTCCCGGGGAGTTTGGCTACACCTTC. Protein product: CAWSVGPGEFGYTF.

This clonotype was found a few times. CDR3 sequence reads: CASSPLTGSNQPQHF. CDR3 DNA sequence: TGTGCCAGCAGCCCCCTGACAGGAAGCAATCAGCCCCAGCATTTT. The chain employs TRBV7-6 and TRBJ1-5, with a weak D call TRBD1 (6 bases). The germline V and J ends were trimmed by 5 bases and 1 base, with 12 bases remaining between them. The CDR3 is 15 amino acids. The V gene's germline CDR1 is SGHVS and CDR2 FNYEAQ.

This clonotype was counted only a few times. The chain links TRBV24-1 to TRBJ2-1, with TRBD2 identical over 10 bases. V dropped 5 bases and J dropped 7; count of bases not matched to a gene: 10. Germline loops: CDR1 KGHDR, CDR2 SFDVKD. CDR3 size: 16 residues. In nucleotides, the CDR3 is TGTGCCACCAGTGCCAATAGCGGGGGGATTTGGAATGAGCAGTTCTTC. This gives the protein CATSANSGGIWNEQFF.

The rearrangement links TRBV13 to TRBJ2-2; possibly TRBD1 for D (6 bases). Germline values: CDR1 PRHDT, CDR2 FYEKMQ (reference sequence). V was pared by 1 base and J by 4 bases, with 16 bases between. The CDR3 consists of 17 residues. Written as DNA, the CDR3 is TGTGCCAGCAGCTTAGTTTCCAGGGGTCCGGTCACCGGGGAGCTGTTTTTT. This codes for CASSLVSRGPVTGELFF. The full variable domain, its missing parts supplied by reference TRBV13 and TRBJ2-2, is AAGVIQSPRHLIKEKRETATLKCYPIPRHDTVYWYQQGPGQDPQFLISFYEKMQSDKGSIPDRFSAQQFSDYHSELNMSSLELGDSALYFCASSLVSRGPVTGELFFGEGSRLTVL.

This clonotype turned up a few times. This chain's CDR3 is CSARGTVGNTIYF. DNA of the CDR3: TGCAGTGCTAGGGGGACGGTGGGAAACACCATATATTTT. V and J are TRBV20-1 and TRBJ1-3; D may be TRBD1 (5 bases). V lost 3 bases and J lost 4, with 10 bases in between. The CDR3 sequence is 13 residues long. CDR1 is DFQATT and CDR2 is SNEGSKA in the germline V gene (reference sequence).

This clonotype came up many times. The chain links TRBV29-1 to TRBJ2-4, with D hard to call. Trimming left V 4 bases short and J 6 bases short, with 10 bases between. Germline V gene data show CDR1 as SQVTM and CDR2 as ANQGSEA. This CDR3 is built from 12 residues. CDR3 sequence (DNA): TGCAGCGTTGTTGGTTCCGGAAACATTCAGTACTTC. Protein sequence: CSVVGSGNIQYF.

The rearrangement uses TRBV5-1 and TRBJ2-7; D is possibly TRBD1 (8 bases). Germline-derived CDR1 and CDR2 are SGHRS and YFSETQ. V was shortened by 0 bases and J by 5 bases, with 24 bases between the two germline ends. The CDR3 spans 18 residues. The DNA of the CDR3 is TGCGCCAGCAGCTTGGAGAATGGACAGGGTTGGGCGGGGGACGAGCAGTACGTC. This encodes CASSLENGQGWAGDEQYV.

In its sample, this clonotype was seen many times. This chain links TRBV4-3 with TRBJ1-2; tentative D call: TRBD1 (6 bases). Germline CDR1 LGHNA, CDR2 YSLEER. The CDR3 length is 13 residues. V was trimmed by 1 base and J by 5 bases, leaving 8 bases between them. The CDR3 protein is CASSQGGGYGYTF. CDR3 DNA sequence: TGCGCCAGCAGCCAAGGAGGGGGTTATGGCTACACCTTC.

This clonotype was seen only a few times. The chain has TRBV4-3 and TRBJ1-5; the D gene is possibly TRBD1 (5 bases). CDR1 and CDR2 (germline): LGHNA, YSLEER. The CDR3 length is 15 residues. Between the trimmed V and J ends, which lost 5 bases and 0 bases, there was a span of 11 bases. The chain's CDR3 is CASSGPGRSNQPQHF. In nucleotides, the CDR3 is TGCGCCAGCAGCGGACCGGGACGTAGCAATCAGCCCCAGCATTTT.

This clonotype was seen at least ten times. In DNA, the CDR3 is TGTGCCAGCAGCTTAGCTGGTGAGGGAACGAACACTGAAGCTTTCTTT. This gives the protein CASSLAGEGTNTEAFF. V and J are TRBV7-9 and TRBJ1-1; D is unclear. The length of the CDR3 is 16 residues. V was cut by 0 bases and J by 1 base, with 12 bases left in between. The germline gives CDR1 SEHNR, CDR2 FQNEAQ (reference sequence).

This clonotype was detected ten times or more. The V and J genes are TRBV6-5 and TRBJ2-1; no firm D call. Germline CDR1 MNHEY, CDR2 SVGAGI. This CDR3 has 11 amino acids. V was shortened by 4 bases and J by 5 bases, with 3 bases between the two germline ends. The CDR3 DNA reads as TGTGCCAGCAGTTCAGACAATGAGCAGTTCTTC. Protein: CASSSDNEQFF.

This clonotype showed up many times. The chain links TRBV6-4 to TRBJ2-1, with D unclear. Trimming took off 11 bases at V and 7 bases at J, with 9 bases between the two ends. The CDR3 has 10 amino acids. Germline V CDR1 and CDR2: MRHNA, SNTAGT. The CDR3 reads CAVQRNEQFF. The DNA for the CDR3 is TGTGCCGTACAGAGGAATGAGCAGTTCTTC.

This clonotype has at least ten counts. The chain combines TRBV5-1 with TRBJ2-1; D remains unclear. The V end was cut by 2 bases, the J end by 5 bases, with 8 bases between. The CDR3 has 13 residues. Per germline, CDR1 SGHRS and CDR2 YFSETQ. CDR3 sequence (DNA): TGCGCCAGCAGCTTCCTAGAGGACAATGAGCAGTTCTTC. Translating gives CASSFLEDNEQFF. The full variable domain, rest sourced from reference TRBV5-1 and TRBJ2-1, is KAGVTQTPRYLIKTRGQQVTLSCSPISGHRSVSWYQQTPGQGLQFLFEYFSETQRNKGNFPGRFSGRQFSNSRSEMNVSTLELGDSALYLCASSFLEDNEQFFGPGTRLTVL.

In its sample, this clonotype was seen many times. The chain is built from TRBV21-1 and TRBJ2-7. TRBV21-1 is a recognized pseudogene. This CDR3 has 15 residues. The CDR3, as DNA: TGTGCCAGCAGCAAAGTTCGAGGACGGACGTACGAGCAGTACGTC. Amino acid sequence: CASSKVRGRTYEQYV.

This clonotype was seen ten or more times. The rearrangement links TRBV21-1 to TRBJ2-7; TRBD1, the table's D call, lacks a check against the DNA. TRBV21-1 is a pseudogene locus. The CDR3 loop spans 18 amino acids. The CDR3 protein is CASSARSRGSPRSYEQYV. As DNA, the CDR3 is TGTGCCAGCAGCGCCCGATCTAGGGGGTCACCTAGGTCCTACGAGCAGTACGTC.

Note on this clonotype: A much bigger clone sits one base away, suggesting this may be a read error. The chain recombines TRBV27 with TRBJ2-3, with unresolved D. This CDR3 spans 14 amino acids. Per germline, CDR1 MNHEY and CDR2 SMNVEV (reference sequence). V dropped 5 bases and J dropped 0 bases, with 9 bases sitting between them. CDR3 sequence (DNA): TGTGCCAGCAGTCCATCACAGAGCACAGATACGCAGTATTTT. Its protein product is CASSPSQSTDTQYF.

This clonotype was detected only a few times. This chain links TRBV10-3 with TRBJ2-6; no firm D call. The CDR3 contains 10 residues. Trimming left V 11 bases short and J 1 base short, with 0 bases between. Germline CDR1 reads ENHRY; CDR2 reads SYGVKD. CDR3 in DNA: TGTGCCTCTGGGGCCAACGTCCTGACTTTC. Its translation is CASGANVLTF.

V is TRBV29-1 and J is TRBJ1-4; a weak D match, TRBD1 (6 bases). The CDR3 runs to 13 residues. V was pared by 6 bases and J by 8 bases, with 16 bases between. CDR1 is SQVTM and CDR2 is ANQGSEA in the germline V gene. CDR3 in DNA: TGCAGCGTGCCCAGGGGTTCAGGCGAAAAACTGTTTTTT. Protein: CSVPRGSGEKLFF.

The sample holds a few counts of this clonotype. The chain combines TRBV12-3 or TRBV12-4 with TRBJ2-7; a possible D gene is TRBD1 (5 bases). V was cut by 3 bases and J by 5 bases, with 11 bases left in between. The CDR3 has 13 residues. CDR3 DNA: TGTGCCAGCAGTTTCGGCAGGGTCCACGAGCAGTACTTC. Translating it yields CASSFGRVHEQYF.

The CDR3 DNA reads TGTGCCAGCAGTGACGTCGATTTTAATTCACCCCTCCACTTT. Encoded protein: CASSDVDFNSPLHF. V and J are TRBV2 and TRBJ1-6; D is ambiguous. Per germline, CDR1 SNHLY and CDR2 FYNNEI. This CDR3 has 14 residues. V lost 3 bases to trimming and J lost 6 bases, with 9 bases between them.

The chain links TRBV10-3 to TRBJ2-7, with a weak D call TRBD1 (5 bases). The V and J ends lost 5 bases and 4 bases respectively, with 12 bases between them. The CDR3 runs 13 residues. Germline lookup yields CDR1 ENHRY and CDR2 SYGVKD. CDR3 bases: TGTGCCATCAGTAAGGGGTCGCAGTACGAGCAGTACGTC. Translated: CAISKGSQYEQYV.

The rearrangement links TRBV6-2 or TRBV6-3 to TRBJ2-4; tentatively, D is TRBD2 (6 bases). Germline V gene data show CDR1 as MNHEY and CDR2 as SVGEGT. V was shortened by 2 bases and J by 2 bases, with 16 bases between the two germline ends. The CDR3 extends over 17 amino acids. The CDR3 loop reads CASSYPMVGGPKNIQYF. CDR3 DNA: TGTGCCAGCAGTTACCCGATGGTAGGAGGGCCCAAAAACATTCAGTACTTC.

This clonotype was counted between two and nine times. The rearrangement uses TRBV3-1 and TRBJ2-7; 8 bases line up with TRBD2. After removal of 1 base from V and 0 bases from J, the junction contained 5 bases not matched to a gene. Looked up from germline, CDR1 is LGHDT and CDR2 is YNNKEL (reference sequence). The CDR3 spans 16 residues. CDR3 loop: CASSQGPAGDSYEQYV. DNA for the CDR3: TGTGCCAGCAGCCAAGGTCCAGCGGGGGACTCCTACGAGCAGTACGTC.

This clonotype appeared many times. Here the CDR3 DNA reads TGCAGCGCTGAGAGGGGGGGCCCCTACAATGAGCAGTTCTTC. It codes for CSAERGGPYNEQFF. The chain links TRBV29-1 to TRBJ2-1; D perhaps matches TRBD2 (7 bases). CDR3 length: 14 residues. V was trimmed by 7 bases and J by 2 bases, leaving 15 bases between them. Germline-derived CDR1 and CDR2 are SQVTM and ANQGSEA.

V gene TRBV9 combines with J gene TRBJ2-2; perhaps TRBD1 as D (6 bases). Germline CDR1 is SGDLS and CDR2 is YYNGEE. Trimming took 0 bases from V and 6 from J, leaving 9 bases between them. This CDR3 is built from 14 residues. The CDR3 spells CASSVGAGAGELFF. CDR3 DNA: TGTGCCAGCAGCGTAGGGGCAGGGGCCGGGGAGCTGTTTTTT.

This clonotype was seen at least ten times. This chain uses TRBV4-1 with TRBJ1-5, with a weak D call TRBD1 (6 bases). Between the trimmed V and J ends, which lost 1 base and 7 bases, there was a span of 20 bases. The CDR3 spans 17 residues. The germline V gene encodes CDR1 MGHRA and CDR2 YSYEKL. This CDR3 reads CASSQVRSGAGFQPQHF. CDR3 coding DNA: TGCGCCAGCAGCCAAGTTCGGTCGGGGGCAGGTTTCCAGCCCCAGCATTTT.

This clonotype occurred many times. J is TRBJ2-1 and V is TRBV4-3; D is ambiguous. There are 15 residues in the CDR3. The germline V and J ends were trimmed by 0 bases and 3 bases, with 9 bases remaining between them. Germline CDR1 is LGHNA and CDR2 is YSLEER. CDR3: CASSQEDNHYNEQFF. The CDR3 DNA sequence: TGCGCCAGCAGCCAAGAGGATAATCACTACAATGAGCAGTTCTTC.

This clonotype has a count of ten or more. This chain uses TRBV6-4 with TRBJ2-3; D is possibly TRBD2 (5 bases). Deletions cut 3 bases from V and 0 bases from J, with 7 bases between. Per the germline V gene, CDR1 is MRHNA and CDR2 is SNTAGT. The length of the CDR3 is 14 residues. DNA for the CDR3: TGTGCCAGCAGTGAAAGAGGGAGCACAGATACGCAGTATTTT. Translated, it gives CASSERGSTDTQYF.